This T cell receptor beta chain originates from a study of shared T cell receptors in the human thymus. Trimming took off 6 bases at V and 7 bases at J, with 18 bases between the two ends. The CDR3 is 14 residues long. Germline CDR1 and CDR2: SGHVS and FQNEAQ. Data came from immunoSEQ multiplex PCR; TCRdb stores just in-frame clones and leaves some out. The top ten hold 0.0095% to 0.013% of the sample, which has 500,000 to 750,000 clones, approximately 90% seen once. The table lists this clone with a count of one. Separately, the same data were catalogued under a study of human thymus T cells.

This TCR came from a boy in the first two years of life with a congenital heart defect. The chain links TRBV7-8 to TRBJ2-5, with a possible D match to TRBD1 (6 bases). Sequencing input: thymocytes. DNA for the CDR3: TGTGCCAGCAGTATGGCGACCTTAGGGGGGACCCAGTACTTC. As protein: CASSMATLGGTQYF.